The clone carrying this T cell receptor beta chain was recorded once. This entry is derived from a study of blood T cell repertoires in COVID-19. Study details: COVID-19 samples collected from the United States, Italy and Spain covered acute and convalescent phases.

TCRdb keeps only in-frame clones here, not all; method: immunoSEQ multiplex PCR. Among roughly 180,000 clones listed, approximately 81% were seen once. The V end lost 4 bases, the J end lost 0 bases, and 16 bases lay between the germline ends. The germline V gene has CDR1 SGHRS and CDR2 YFSETQ. The CDR3 covers 17 residues. The chain uses TRBV5-1 and TRBJ1-4; D may be TRBD1 (6 bases). The source of this sequence is a man aged 55 to 70 who had recovered from COVID-19. Sequencing was carried out using PBMCs or T cells enriched from blood (not recorded which). CDR3 in amino acids: CASSPGTSIATNEKLFF. As DNA, the CDR3 is TGCGCCAGCAGCCCCGGGACATCGATTGCAACTAATGAAAAACTGTTTTTT.